The 27 T cell receptor beta chains in this list originate from one sample, sequenced in a study of T cells expressing NK-cell markers. TCRdb re-called the 5' RACE reads and catalogs CDR3 proteins one per entry, DNA excluded. The sample data list 550,000 or so distinct CDR3 sequences. Specimen: blood T cells: a sorted CD56 or NKG2C T cell subset, CD4+ or CD8+ T cells, or bulk PBMC T cells (not recorded which). These receptors all stem from a young man in good health.

The chain uses TRBV29-1 and TRBJ2-5. The CDR3 runs to 13 residues. The germline gives CDR1 SQVTM, CDR2 ANQGSEA. The CDR3 region is CSVELKNSETQYF. Full variable domain (rest looked up from reference TRBV29-1 and TRBJ2-5): SAVISQKPSRDICQRGTSLTIQCQVDSQVTMMFWYRQQPGQSLTLIATANQGSEATYESGFVIDKFPISRPNLTFSTLTVSNMSPEDSSIYLCSVELKNSETQYFGPGTRLLVL.

The chain employs TRBV24-1 and TRBJ2-1; TCRdb selects TRBD1, and the lack of DNA leaves this call unchecked. The CDR3 has 15 residues. Germline loops: CDR1 KGHDR, CDR2 SFDVKD. The CDR3 is CATSAGTFGGDEQFF.

V is TRBV7-9 and J is TRBJ2-1; TCRdb indicates TRBD2, and absent DNA this call remains unverified. The CDR3 is 15 residues long. Germline V gene data show CDR1 as SEHNR and CDR2 as FQNEAQ (reference sequence). CDR3 sequence: CASSRPGTTYNEQFF.

The V and J genes are TRBV10-3 and TRBJ1-2. CDR3 length: 11 residues. From germline, CDR1 is ENHRY and CDR2 SYGVKD. This CDR3 is CAISVGDGYTF.

The rearrangement links TRBV5-1 to TRBJ2-5; the TCRdb call, TRBD2, lacks DNA for checking. The CDR3 sequence is 14 residues long. The germline gives CDR1 SGHRS, CDR2 YFSETQ. This CDR3 reads CASSVTSSSETQYF.

J is TRBJ2-1 and V is TRBV7-2; the TCRdb D gene call, TRBD2, has no DNA to confirm it. Germline CDR1 and CDR2: SGHTA and FQGNSA. CDR3 size: 15 residues. The CDR3 is CASSSNSGRFNEQFF.

The chain joins TRBV28 to TRBJ2-5; the TRBD1 assignment by TCRdb is unverifiable without DNA. Germline V lookup: CDR1 MDHEN, CDR2 SYDVKM. The CDR3 contains 15 residues. CDR3 in amino acids: CASAPGGQGQETQYF.

The chain recombines TRBV19 with TRBJ2-7; the D gene TCRdb calls, TRBD2, cannot be checked with no DNA. This CDR3 contains 15 residues. Germline V gene lookup returns CDR1 LNHDA and CDR2 SQIVND (reference sequence). CDR3 in amino acids: CASSINGGLEYEQYF.

The chain couples TRBV5-3 to TRBJ1-6; TCRdb lists TRBD1, though no DNA is available to test this call. TRBV5-3 is marked as an open reading frame, function uncertain. There are 14 residues in the CDR3. This chain's CDR3 is CARSATGRWSPLHF.

V and J are TRBV6-1 and TRBJ1-2. The CDR3 runs to 14 residues. CDR1 is MNHNS, CDR2 SASEGT, per germline. This chain's CDR3 is CASSRPGLTYGYTF.

J is TRBJ2-2 and V is TRBV27; no DNA is available, so the TRBD1 call from TCRdb remains unchecked. CDR1 MNHEY and CDR2 SMNVEV come from the germline V gene (reference sequence). There are 15 residues in the CDR3. The CDR3 spells CASSFQGLATGELFF.

This sequence joins TRBV2 and TRBJ2-4; TCRdb lists TRBD2, though no DNA is available to test this call. Germline assignment: CDR1 SNHLY and CDR2 FYNNEI. This CDR3 contains 19 residues. The CDR3 sequence is CASSQEGLAGDLAKNIQYF.

The chain links TRBV29-1 to TRBJ1-1. This CDR3 has 15 amino acids. From germline, CDR1 is SQVTM and CDR2 ANQGSEA. The CDR3 sequence: CSVEAKLPRNTEAFF.

V usage is TRBV7-2 and J usage is TRBJ2-1. CDR1 and CDR2 (germline): SGHTA, FQGNSA. This CDR3 has 13 amino acids. CDR3 region: CASSLAPYDEQFF.

The V call is TRBV5-1, the J call TRBJ2-7; TCRdb names TRBD2, which stays unverified in the absence of DNA. CDR1 is SGHRS and CDR2 is YFSETQ in the germline V gene. The CDR3 is 14 residues long. CDR3 region: CASSLKGQPYEQYF. The full variable domain, in which reference TRBV5-1 and TRBJ2-7 provide the parts outside the CDR3, is KAGVTQTPRYLIKTRGQQVTLSCSPISGHRSVSWYQQTPGQGLQFLFEYFSETQRNKGNFPGRFSGRQFSNSRSEMNVSTLELGDSALYLCASSLKGQPYEQYFGPGTRLTVT.

This chain connects TRBV2 to TRBJ2-3. CDR1 is SNHLY and CDR2 is FYNNEI in the germline V gene. This CDR3 region has 15 residues. This CDR3 is CASSVGLTSTDTQYF.

The V gene is TRBV19, the J gene TRBJ2-1; lacking DNA, the TRBD2 call made by TCRdb goes unchecked. Germline CDR1 LNHDA, CDR2 SQIVND (reference sequence). The length of the CDR3 is 16 residues. This CDR3 is CASSGGGRESYDEQFF.

The rearrangement joins TRBV7-9 to TRBJ2-2; TCRdb outputs TRBD1, but without DNA this stays unchecked. The CDR3 is 15 residues long. CDR1 is SEHNR and CDR2 is FQNEAQ in the germline V gene (reference sequence). CDR3 sequence: CASSLAQGLLGELFF.

The rearrangement links TRBV7-9 to TRBJ1-2. The CDR3 runs to 12 residues. Germline values: CDR1 SEHNR, CDR2 FQNEAQ (reference sequence). The CDR3 spells CASSQLNYGYTF.

The rearrangement links TRBV5-1 to TRBJ2-5; without DNA, the TCRdb call of TRBD1 cannot be checked. Germline CDR1 is SGHRS and CDR2 is YFSETQ. The CDR3 has 15 residues. The CDR3 sequence is CASTRARGIQETQYF.

V gene TRBV12-3 or TRBV12-4 combines with J gene TRBJ1-1; TCRdb's D gene call, TRBD1, goes unchecked for lack of DNA. This CDR3 region has 14 residues. The CDR3 reads CASRARQGWTGAFF.

The V gene is TRBV18, the J gene TRBJ1-1. The germline gives CDR1 KGHSH, CDR2 LQKENI. The CDR3 extends over 13 amino acids. The CDR3 sequence is CASSLDKNTEAFF.

V gene TRBV4-2 combines with J gene TRBJ2-1. CDR1 is LGHNA and CDR2 is YNFKEQ in the germline V gene. CDR3 length: 12 amino acids. The CDR3 region is CASSHEENEQFF.

The chain is built from TRBV21-1 and TRBJ2-1; TCRdb selects TRBD2, and the lack of DNA leaves this call unchecked. TRBV21-1 is tagged as a pseudogene. CDR3 length: 21 residues. The CDR3 is CASSNRRYRTSGPVDHNEQFF.

J is TRBJ2-5 and V is TRBV28; TCRdb selects TRBD1, and the lack of DNA leaves this call unchecked. Germline lookup yields CDR1 MDHEN and CDR2 SYDVKM. CDR3 length: 14 residues. This chain's CDR3 is CASSYRGNQETQYF.

This chain joins TRBV10-2 and TRBJ2-7; no DNA is available, so the TRBD2 call from TCRdb remains unchecked. There are 14 residues in the CDR3. Germline-derived CDR1 and CDR2 are WSHSY and SAAADI. CDR3: CASSESTGTSKQYF.

J is TRBJ1-1 and V is TRBV5-1; as DNA is missing, the TRBD1 call by TCRdb cannot be tested. The germline V gene has CDR1 SGHRS and CDR2 YFSETQ. This CDR3 has 16 amino acids. CDR3 region: CASSLRVGAMNTEAFF.